Listed below are T cell receptor beta chains from one sample, sequenced in a study of blood T cell repertoires in COVID-19. TCRdb keeps only in-frame clones here, not all; method: immunoSEQ multiplex PCR. The data show just under 350,000 clones, 91% seen once. The sequencing sample was made of peripheral blood. These receptors came from a young woman who had recovered from COVID-19. CDR3s include the opening cysteine and the closing phenylalanine or tryptophan. The order of the fields is D gene, J gene, V gene, clone size, CDR3 DNA, CDR3 protein. D genes are given only for firm matches. Clone size is not always given. Where it is, it says once, few, many or a class for expanded clones.

d_call: TRBD1; j_call: TRBJ2-1; v_call: TRBV7-9; clone_size: NA; cdr3_nt: TGTGCCAGCAGCGGCAATCGAGGACAGGAGTACAATGAGCAGTTCTTC; cdr3_aa: CASSGNRGQEYNEQFF
d_call: TRBD2; j_call: TRBJ2-2; v_call: TRBV7-9; clone_size: NA; cdr3_nt: TGTGCCAGCAGCTTATCTTCCCTAGCGGTCACTAACACCGGGGAGCTGTTTTTT; cdr3_aa: CASSLSSLAVTNTGELFF
d_call: NA; j_call: TRBJ1-6; v_call: TRBV19; clone_size: NA; cdr3_nt: TGTGCCAGTAGAGGGGCCCCATCTGTGGATTCACCCCTCCACTTT; cdr3_aa: CASRGAPSVDSPLHF
d_call: NA; j_call: TRBJ1-2; v_call: TRBV10-3; clone_size: NA; cdr3_nt: TGTGCCATCAGTGAGTTTTACAGGGATACTGGCTACACCTTC; cdr3_aa: CAISEFYRDTGYTF
d_call: NA; j_call: TRBJ1-2; v_call: TRBV5-6; clone_size: once; cdr3_nt: TGTGCCAGCAGCTGGCAGGGTTTCTACACCTTC; cdr3_aa: CASSWQGFYTF
d_call: NA; j_call: TRBJ2-6; v_call: TRBV6-1; clone_size: NA; cdr3_nt: TGTGCCAGCAGTGATATGGACAGACCCTGGGGGGGTGGGGCCAACGTCCTGACTTTC; cdr3_aa: CASSDMDRPWGGGANVLTF
d_call: TRBD2; j_call: TRBJ2-1; v_call: TRBV29-1; clone_size: NA; cdr3_nt: TGCAGCGCCCGAGGACTAGCGGGAGGTAGGAATGAGCAGTTCTTC; cdr3_aa: CSARGLAGGRNEQFF
d_call: TRBD2; j_call: TRBJ2-3; v_call: TRBV4-3; clone_size: NA; cdr3_nt: TGCGCCAGCAGCCAACGGACTAGCGGTAGCACAGATACGCAGTATTTT; cdr3_aa: CASSQRTSGSTDTQYF
d_call: NA; j_call: TRBJ1-1; v_call: TRBV10-2; clone_size: NA; cdr3_nt: TGCGCCAGCAGTGATCCTACTACAGGGTCAGGCACTGAAGCTTTCTTT; cdr3_aa: CASSDPTTGSGTEAFF
d_call: NA; j_call: TRBJ1-2; v_call: TRBV20-1; clone_size: NA; cdr3_nt: TGCAGTGCTAGTGAGGACTGGATCGGTGGCTACACCTTC; cdr3_aa: CSASEDWIGGYTF
d_call: NA; j_call: TRBJ1-5; v_call: TRBV19; clone_size: NA; cdr3_nt: TGTGCCAGTAGTCCCCAACCCGGTATAGGCAATCAGCCCCAGCATTTT; cdr3_aa: CASSPQPGIGNQPQHF
d_call: TRBD1; j_call: TRBJ2-2; v_call: TRBV6-2/TRBV6-3; clone_size: NA; cdr3_nt: TGTGCCAGCAGTTCCCCTACCCTACAGGGGTGGGACACCGGGGAGCTGTTTTTT; cdr3_aa: CASSSPTLQGWDTGELFF
d_call: TRBD2; j_call: TRBJ2-5; v_call: TRBV11-3; clone_size: few; cdr3_nt: TGTGCCAGCAGTCTGGGACTAGAGTTAGGCGAGACCCAGTACTTC; cdr3_aa: CASSLGLELGETQYF
d_call: NA; j_call: TRBJ1-6; v_call: TRBV18; clone_size: NA; cdr3_nt: TGTGCCAGCTCACCTCGACAGAATAATTCACCCCTCCACTTT; cdr3_aa: CASSPRQNNSPLHF
d_call: TRBD2; j_call: TRBJ2-1; v_call: TRBV9; clone_size: NA; cdr3_nt: TGTGCCAGCAGCGTAGATGGACTAGCGGAACTCAATGAGCAGTTCTTC; cdr3_aa: CASSVDGLAELNEQFF
d_call: NA; j_call: TRBJ2-3; v_call: TRBV6-5; clone_size: NA; cdr3_nt: TGTGCCAGCCTTAGAGGCGGGCCGGATACGCAGTATTTT; cdr3_aa: CASLRGGPDTQYF
d_call: TRBD1; j_call: TRBJ1-2; v_call: TRBV11-3; clone_size: NA; cdr3_nt: TGTGCCAGCAGCCCGACAGGGAACTATGGCTACACCTTC; cdr3_aa: CASSPTGNYGYTF
d_call: TRBD2; j_call: TRBJ2-3; v_call: TRBV28; clone_size: NA; cdr3_nt: TGTGCCAGCAGTCCGGGGACTAGCGGGATCACAGATACGCAGTATTTT; cdr3_aa: CASSPGTSGITDTQYF
d_call: TRBD2; j_call: TRBJ2-2; v_call: TRBV5-1; clone_size: NA; cdr3_nt: TGCGCCAGCAGCTGGGGCGTGACGGGAGGCACCGGGGAGCTGTTTTTT; cdr3_aa: CASSWGVTGGTGELFF
d_call: NA; j_call: TRBJ2-1; v_call: TRBV11-3; clone_size: NA; cdr3_nt: TGTGCCAGCAGCTTTACCACCGACAGTTACAATGAGCAGTTCTTC; cdr3_aa: CASSFTTDSYNEQFF
d_call: TRBD2; j_call: TRBJ2-2; v_call: TRBV13; clone_size: NA; cdr3_nt: TGTGCCAGCAGAACCAAGACTAGCGGGAGTACCGGGGAGCTGTTTTTT; cdr3_aa: CASRTKTSGSTGELFF
d_call: NA; j_call: TRBJ2-1; v_call: TRBV28; clone_size: NA; cdr3_nt: TGTGCCAGCAGTTTGTTCGTCAGGGTGTACAATGAGCAGTTCTTC; cdr3_aa: CASSLFVRVYNEQFF
d_call: NA; j_call: TRBJ1-6; v_call: TRBV7-2; clone_size: once; cdr3_nt: TGTGCCAGCAGCTTCGACAGGAGCTCCTATAATTCACCCCTCCACTTT; cdr3_aa: CASSFDRSSYNSPLHF
d_call: TRBD2; j_call: TRBJ2-2; v_call: TRBV7-9; clone_size: once; cdr3_nt: TGTGCCAGCAGCTCGTCTAGCGGGAGGGCTTACACCGGGGAGCTGTTTTTT; cdr3_aa: CASSSSSGRAYTGELFF
d_call: NA; j_call: TRBJ1-5; v_call: TRBV27; clone_size: NA; cdr3_nt: TGTGCCAGCAGTCCTGTCAGGCAGCCCCAGCATTTT; cdr3_aa: CASSPVRQPQHF
d_call: NA; j_call: TRBJ1-3; v_call: TRBV9; clone_size: NA; cdr3_nt: TGTGCCAGCAGCTCATCACAGGGTCCCGCTGGAAACACCATATATTTT; cdr3_aa: CASSSSQGPAGNTIYF
d_call: NA; j_call: TRBJ2-6; v_call: TRBV7-9; clone_size: NA; cdr3_nt: TGTGCCAGCAGCTCCCTAACAGGGATTTACTCTGGGGCCAACGTCCTGACTTTC; cdr3_aa: CASSSLTGIYSGANVLTF
d_call: NA; j_call: TRBJ2-1; v_call: TRBV5-1; clone_size: NA; cdr3_nt: TGCGCCAGCACGAGGGACTGGGTTCAAGATGAGCAGTTCTTC; cdr3_aa: CASTRDWVQDEQFF
d_call: NA; j_call: TRBJ1-4; v_call: TRBV5-6; clone_size: NA; cdr3_nt: TGTGCCAGCAGCCCCCAGGTGGGTGAAAAACTGTTTTTT; cdr3_aa: CASSPQVGEKLFF
d_call: NA; j_call: TRBJ1-3; v_call: TRBV7-8; clone_size: NA; cdr3_nt: TGTGCCAGCAGCTTAGAAACCACTGGCTCTGGAAACACCATATATTTT; cdr3_aa: CASSLETTGSGNTIYF
d_call: TRBD1; j_call: TRBJ2-3; v_call: TRBV27; clone_size: NA; cdr3_nt: TGTGCCAGCAGTTTATTAGGGACAGGGGGGAGCACAGATACGCAGTATTTT; cdr3_aa: CASSLLGTGGSTDTQYF
d_call: NA; j_call: TRBJ2-5; v_call: TRBV20-1; clone_size: NA; cdr3_nt: TGCAGTGCTAGACTACAAGAGACCCAGTACTTC; cdr3_aa: CSARLQETQYF
d_call: NA; j_call: TRBJ1-1; v_call: TRBV11-2; clone_size: NA; cdr3_nt: TGTGCCAGCAGCTTATTTAGGCGGGGGCCCACTGAAGCTTTCTTT; cdr3_aa: CASSLFRRGPTEAFF
d_call: NA; j_call: TRBJ1-2; v_call: TRBV6-5; clone_size: NA; cdr3_nt: TGTGCCAGCAGCCTCAATACAGCTTACTATGGCTACACCTTC; cdr3_aa: CASSLNTAYYGYTF
d_call: NA; j_call: TRBJ2-3; v_call: TRBV5-1; clone_size: NA; cdr3_nt: TGCGCCAGCAGCTTCGGGAGTCCCACAGATACGCAGTATTTT; cdr3_aa: CASSFGSPTDTQYF
d_call: NA; j_call: TRBJ2-5; v_call: TRBV7-2; clone_size: NA; cdr3_nt: TGTGCCAGCAGCCCCCATCCATCAGAGACCCAGTACTTC; cdr3_aa: CASSPHPSETQYF
d_call: TRBD1; j_call: TRBJ2-5; v_call: TRBV7-2; clone_size: NA; cdr3_nt: TGTGCCAGCAGATCCAGACAGGGGGCGCAAGAGACCCAGTACTTC; cdr3_aa: CASRSRQGAQETQYF
d_call: NA; j_call: TRBJ1-6; v_call: TRBV28; clone_size: NA; cdr3_nt: TGTGCCACCCAGGTTTCGGGGACACCCCTCCACTTT; cdr3_aa: CATQVSGTPLHF
d_call: TRBD1; j_call: TRBJ1-1; v_call: TRBV6-5; clone_size: NA; cdr3_nt: TGTGCCAGCAGTTACTCGGGACAGAGGAACACTGAAGCTTTCTTT; cdr3_aa: CASSYSGQRNTEAFF
d_call: NA; j_call: TRBJ1-2; v_call: TRBV6-2/TRBV6-3; clone_size: NA; cdr3_nt: TGTGCCAGCAGTAATCCCGCGGGTAGGGGCTACACCTTC; cdr3_aa: CASSNPAGRGYTF
d_call: TRBD2; j_call: TRBJ2-1; v_call: TRBV24-1; clone_size: once; cdr3_nt: TGTGCCACCAGTGATTCCCTCTCGGCTAGCGGGTTCTACAATGAGCAGTTCTTC; cdr3_aa: CATSDSLSASGFYNEQFF
d_call: NA; j_call: TRBJ2-3; v_call: TRBV15; clone_size: NA; cdr3_nt: TGTGCCACCAGCCCCACGGGAACTTCTAGAGGGGGAAACTTCTTT; cdr3_aa: CATSPTGTSRGGNFF
d_call: TRBD1; j_call: TRBJ1-5; v_call: TRBV28; clone_size: NA; cdr3_nt: TGTGCCAGCAGGCGCTCCGGGACAGGGACTCAGCCCCAGCATTTT; cdr3_aa: CASRRSGTGTQPQHF
d_call: TRBD2; j_call: TRBJ2-1; v_call: TRBV5-1; clone_size: NA; cdr3_nt: TGCGCCAGCAGCGGACTAGCGGGTCACAATGAGCAGTTCTTC; cdr3_aa: CASSGLAGHNEQFF
d_call: NA; j_call: TRBJ2-5; v_call: TRBV7-9; clone_size: once; cdr3_nt: TGTGCCAGCAGCTTAAAGAGTCCGTACCAAGAGACCCAGTACTTC; cdr3_aa: CASSLKSPYQETQYF
d_call: TRBD1; j_call: TRBJ1-4; v_call: TRBV7-6; clone_size: NA; cdr3_nt: TGTGCCAGCAGGCGGACAGGGCTCAATGAAAAACTGTTTTTT; cdr3_aa: CASRRTGLNEKLFF
d_call: TRBD2; j_call: TRBJ2-1; v_call: TRBV5-1; clone_size: NA; cdr3_nt: TGCGCCAGCAGCTACAGGGGACTAGCGGATGAGCAGTTCTTC; cdr3_aa: CASSYRGLADEQFF
d_call: NA; j_call: TRBJ2-2; v_call: TRBV4-3; clone_size: NA; cdr3_nt: TGCGCCAGCAGCCCAACAGGGTTCGGGCCCGACACCGGGGAGCTGTTTTTT; cdr3_aa: CASSPTGFGPDTGELFF
d_call: TRBD2; j_call: TRBJ2-1; v_call: TRBV6-2/TRBV6-3; clone_size: many; cdr3_nt: TGTGCCAGCAGCCGATCGGGGCGGGAGATTTCTGATGAGCAGTTCTTC; cdr3_aa: CASSRSGREISDEQFF